What follows describes a single T cell receptor (beta chain). This sample is drawn from a study of cytomegalovirus exposure and HLA in healthy donors. Sequencing used immunoSEQ multiplex PCR; TCRdb keeps in-frame clones, though not all of them. The sample includes roughly 250,000 clones, 87% of them seen just once. The CDR3 extends over 14 amino acids. The germline V gene has CDR1 GTSNPN and CDR2 SVGIG (reference sequence). Unmatched junction bases numbered 12, after V lost 7 bases and J lost 9 bases. The J gene is TRBJ2-2, the V gene TRBV30; 9 nucleotides match TRBD2. The material sequenced was PBMCs. The sequence was collected from a man between 18 and 35 years old in good health and CMV-seronegative. CDR3 DNA sequence: TGTGCCTCCCCGGGGCGCGGGGGGGCCCGGGAGCTGTTTTTT. It translates to CASPGRGGARELFF. Variable domain in full (rest from reference TRBV30 and TRBJ2-2): SQTIHQWPATLVQPVGSPLSLECTVEGTSNPNLYWYRQAAGRGLQLLFYSVGIGQISSEVPQNLSASRPQDRQFILSSKKLLLSDSGFYLCASPGRGGARELFFGEGSRLTVL.